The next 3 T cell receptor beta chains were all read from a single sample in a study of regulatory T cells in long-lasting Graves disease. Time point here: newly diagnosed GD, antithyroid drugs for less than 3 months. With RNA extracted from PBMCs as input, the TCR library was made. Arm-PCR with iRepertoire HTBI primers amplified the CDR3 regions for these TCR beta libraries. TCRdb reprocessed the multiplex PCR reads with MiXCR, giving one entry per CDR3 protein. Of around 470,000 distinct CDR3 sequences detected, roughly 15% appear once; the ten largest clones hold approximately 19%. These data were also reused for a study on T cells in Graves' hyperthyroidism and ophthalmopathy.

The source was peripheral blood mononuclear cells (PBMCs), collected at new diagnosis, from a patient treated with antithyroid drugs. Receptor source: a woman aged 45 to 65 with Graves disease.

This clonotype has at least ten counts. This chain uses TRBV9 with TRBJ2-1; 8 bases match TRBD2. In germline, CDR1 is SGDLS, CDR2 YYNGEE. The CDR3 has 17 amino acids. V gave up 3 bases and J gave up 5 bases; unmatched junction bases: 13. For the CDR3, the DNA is TGTGCCAGCAGCGCTCCCCAGAGCGGGAGACCTGACAATGAGCAGTTCTTC. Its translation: CASSAPQSGRPDNEQFF.

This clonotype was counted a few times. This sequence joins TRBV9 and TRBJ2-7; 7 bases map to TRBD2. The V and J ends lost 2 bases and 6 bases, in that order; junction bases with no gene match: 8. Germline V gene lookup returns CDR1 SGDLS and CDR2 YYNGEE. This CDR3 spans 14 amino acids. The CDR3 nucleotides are TGTGCCAGCAGCGTGGCGGGAGCGTCTCCCGAGCAGTACTTC. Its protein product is CASSVAGASPEQYF.

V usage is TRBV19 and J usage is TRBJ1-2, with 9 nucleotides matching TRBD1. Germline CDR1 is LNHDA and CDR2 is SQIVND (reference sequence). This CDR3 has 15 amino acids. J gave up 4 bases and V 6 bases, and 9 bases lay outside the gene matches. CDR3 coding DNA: TGTGCCAGTAGCCCCAGGGACAGGGCCTCCTATGGCTACACCTTC. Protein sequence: CASSPRDRASYGYTF.